This TCR beta chain was observed in a study of spatial heterogeneity in lung cancer (dated by TCRdb to between 2018 and 2021). For context, the study as a whole: Beta-chain transcripts were consistently detected in greater numbers than alpha-chain transcripts, which likely reflects a higher abundance of beta-chain transcripts. TCR alpha and beta repertoires were quantitatively compared across multiple tumor regions, matched nontumor lung and blood in non-small cell lung cancer. The study linked features of the TCR repertoire to counts of nonsynonymous mutations, which were determined by whole-exome sequencing of tumor tissue. At surgery, hundreds of tumor regions, around 68 matched nontumor lung samples and 56 PBMC samples were TCR-sequenced for both alpha and beta chains. In the raw uncorrected reads, each unique combination of TCR and UMI appeared more than ten times on average.

What the authors observed across the whole study: Confirming at a functional level the hypothesis that regional TCRs recognize regional mutations was considered to require additional single-cell paired TCR alpha and beta sequencing. Ubiquitous expanded tumor TCRs were found in blood more often at tumor resection than at routine follow-up.

Looking up the germline V gene yields CDR1 SGDLS and CDR2 YYNGEE. The CDR3 contains 13 residues, cysteine and phenylalanine counted. Only the CDR3 region is kept as DNA, spanning 39 bases read in frame from base 1. The germline V and J ends show losses of 0 bases and 10 bases respectively, and no gene match explains 5 bases of the junction. Reading the label with the study, this specimen's time point is: sample taken at primary tumor resection. TCR sequencing used whole RNA extracted from tumor and nontumor lung tissue, or from cryopreserved PBMC samples, without cell sorting. The donors were 72 patients from the lung TRACERx cohort who had early-stage, untreated non-small cell lung cancer. Only patients with enough RNA available from two or more tumor regions were chosen for TCR sequencing. This clonotype occurred many times. The clone's antigen remains unknown. Base qualities were left out, and no much larger clone turns up one base away.

Libraries were built with 5' RACE. The run used a NextSeq 500. To allow correction of PCR and sequencing errors, the TCR library protocol tagged every TCR cDNA molecule with a unique molecular identifier. The authors' analysis ran thus. Decombinator tools were used for TCR identification, UMI-based error correction and CDR3 extraction. TCRs above a frequency of 2 per 1,000, corresponding to the top 1% of the tumor frequency distribution, were defined as expanded. Rényi diversity was computed with the R vegan package after subsampling each repertoire 100 times to 5,000 TCRs. CDR3 similarity networks were built from amino acid triplet string-kernel similarity, with CDR3s being connected when pairwise similarity was above 0.82. TCRdb reprocessing: public reads trimmed at Q25 with fastp, clones called with MiXCR, in-frame beta chains kept. Entries that share a CDR3 protein sequence are merged under the most common genes and DNA. The V and J calls were not made by the authors but by TCRdb's processing. This sample is represented by around 75,000 distinct CDR3 sequences; roughly 14% of them were singletons. The ten largest clones represent 7.2% of the sample.

This TCR was sampled from a male donor with early-stage non-small cell lung cancer. The source material was PBMCs, sampled at surgery. Rearrangement joined TRBV9 to TRBJ1-1; 8 central bases correspond to TRBD1. The bases read TGTGCCAGCAGCGTAGACCAGGGGGCGTCAGCTTTCTTT. Its protein is CASSVDQGASAFF. Here the CDR3 is joined to the reference TRBV9 and TRBJ1-1 genes, and the full variable domain is: DSGVTQTPKHLITATGQRVTLRCSPRSGDLSVYWYQQSLDQGLQFLIQYYNGEERAKGNILERFSAQQFPDLHSELNLSSLELGDSALYFCASSVDQGASAFFGQGTRLTVV.